Sequencing of this T cell receptor (beta chain) was carried out in a study of blood T cell repertoires in COVID-19. Study as a whole: Material from acute and convalescent COVID-19 was sourced from the United States, Italy and Spain.

The length of the CDR3 is 15 residues. Germline-derived CDR1 and CDR2 are SGHRS and YFSETQ. The V gene end was trimmed by 4 bases and the J gene end by 2 bases; junction bases not matched to a gene: 8. The table came from immunoSEQ multiplex PCR; TCRdb's copy has only in-frame clones and leaves some out. The sample holds 190,000 or so clones; around 86% are singletons and the top ten take around 9%. The sample was PBMCs or T cells enriched from blood (not recorded which). The source of this sequence is a woman aged 25 to 45 who had recovered from COVID-19. V and J are TRBV5-1 and TRBJ1-1; 7 bases are shared with TRBD1. CDR3 DNA sequence: TGCGCCAGCAGCCCTGACACAGGGGTTAACACTGAAGCTTTCTTT. Its translation is CASSPDTGVNTEAFF.